Sequencing of this T cell receptor beta chain was carried out in a study of T-cell memory formation after mild COVID-19. TCRdb re-analysed the 5' RACE reads in MiXCR, keeping a single row per CDR3 protein. The sample carries 85,000 to 130,000 distinct CDR3 sequences, around 11% recorded once. Germline assignment: CDR1 SGHRS and CDR2 YFSETQ. The V gene lost 4 bases and the J gene lost 7 bases, with 23 bases spanning the gap. The CDR3 is made up of 16 amino acids. This clonotype was sampled from an adult woman who had mild COVID-19 (a few samples of this study predate the infection). Cell type and time point are not known. Source material: PBMCs or a T cell subset sorted from them (not recorded which). The V call is TRBV5-1, the J call TRBJ2-5; TRBD2 might be the D (6 bases). The CDR3 DNA reads TGCGCCAGCAGCCCAACGCGGGACCCCACCTTCGCGACCCAGTACTTC. Its protein is CASSPTRDPTFATQYF.